These 9 T cell receptor beta chains were sequenced from one sample in a study of response to subunit inactivated influenza vaccine. TCRdb used MiXCR to reprocess the RT-PCR reads, holding one entry per CDR3 protein. The table shows almost 600,000 distinct CDR3 sequences, with about 15% occurring only once. Material: PBMCs from blood, obtained about 12 days after vaccination. These TCRs come from a man aged 50 to 59 who received an inactivated influenza vaccine.

This clonotype was detected only a few times. V gene TRBV27 combines with J gene TRBJ2-5; 7 bases agree with TRBD2. The CDR3 is 16 residues long. Germline V gives CDR1 MNHEY, CDR2 SMNVEV (reference sequence). Trimming at V came to 8 bases and at J to 7 bases, leaving 19 bases not matched to a gene. DNA of the CDR3: TGTGCCAGCGGTACATCAGACGGGGGGTATAGTGCGACCCAGTACTTC. Translated, it gives CASGTSDGGYSATQYF.

In its sample, this clonotype was seen a few times. V and J are TRBV6-4 and TRBJ2-5, with 13 bases matching TRBD2. V trimming: 7 bases; J trimming: 2 bases; junction bases outside the gene matches: 22. Germline values: CDR1 MRHNA, CDR2 SNTAGT. The CDR3 has 21 amino acids. This CDR3 is CASTPNGVGWGLAGPQETQYF. CDR3 DNA: TGTGCCAGCACTCCAAATGGCGTCGGGTGGGGACTAGCGGGGCCACAAGAGACCCAGTACTTC.

This clonotype has only a few counts. V is TRBV2 and J is TRBJ2-7; TRBD1 aligns across 9 bases. The germline V gene encodes CDR1 SNHLY and CDR2 FYNNEI. V gave up 9 bases and J gave up 3 bases; unmatched junction bases: 6. This CDR3 is 13 amino acids long. The CDR3 nucleotides read TGTGCCAGTCTGGGACAGGGAAACTACGAGCAGTACTTC. Amino acid sequence: CASLGQGNYEQYF.

CDR3 sequence reads: CAGSPGLAFYNEQFF. CDR3 nucleotide sequence: TGTGCCGGATCACCGGGACTAGCTTTCTACAATGAGCAGTTCTTC. The J gene is TRBJ2-1, the V gene TRBV6-1; 9 bases are shared with TRBD2. The CDR3 loop spans 15 amino acids. The germline V gene has CDR1 MNHNS and CDR2 SASEGT. After removal of 11 bases from V and 3 bases from J, the junction contained 11 bases not matched to a gene.

V gene TRBV5-1 combines with J gene TRBJ1-1; a possible D gene is TRBD1 (5 bases). In germline, CDR1 is SGHRS, CDR2 YFSETQ. The V and J ends lost 5 bases and 5 bases respectively, with 16 bases between them. CDR3 length equals 14 residues. CDR3 sequence reads: CASSIDSPGTEAFF. The CDR3 DNA is TGCGCCAGCAGTATAGACAGCCCGGGGACTGAAGCTTTCTTT. The complete variable domain, with remaining parts taken from reference TRBV5-1 and TRBJ1-1, reads KAGVTQTPRYLIKTRGQQVTLSCSPISGHRSVSWYQQTPGQGLQFLFEYFSETQRNKGNFPGRFSGRQFSNSRSEMNVSTLELGDSALYLCASSIDSPGTEAFFGQGTRLTVV.

This clonotype appeared a single time. Because it lacks the conserved phenylalanine or tryptophan at the end, this CDR3 is likely a read error. This sequence joins TRBV9 and TRBJ2-5, with D perhaps being TRBD1 or TRBD2 (5 bases each). The V end was cut by 0 bases, the J end by 5 bases, with 8 bases between. CDR1 is SGDLS and CDR2 is YYNGEE in the germline V gene. The CDR3 has 13 amino acids. The CDR3 sequence is CASSVDEGETQYS. CDR3 in DNA: TGTGCCAGCAGCGTAGACGAGGGGGAGACCCAGTACTCC.

This clonotype was seen only a few times. The CDR3: CASSPITATSTDTQYF. For the CDR3, the DNA is TGTGCCAGCAGCCCTATCACAGCGACGAGCACAGATACGCAGTATTTT. V usage is TRBV5-5 and J usage is TRBJ2-3; D is undetermined. Trimming pared 4 bases from V and 0 bases from J, leaving 15 bases between. Germline loops: CDR1 SGHKS, CDR2 YYEKEE (reference sequence). The CDR3 spans 16 residues.

The gene calls are TRBV5-1 and TRBJ1-2; 12 bases line up with TRBD1. The germline gives CDR1 SGHRS, CDR2 YFSETQ. CDR3 length: 18 amino acids. With 1 base clipped from V and 7 bases from J, the junction kept 14 bases outside the gene matches. The CDR3 loop is CASSLNFGTGGLGGGYTF. As DNA, the CDR3 is TGCGCCAGCAGCTTGAATTTCGGGACAGGGGGCCTGGGAGGTGGCTACACCTTC.

This rearrangement joins TRBV9 to TRBJ2-5; 7 bases fit TRBD2. The CDR3 consists of 14 residues. The trim removed 0 bases at V and 4 bases at J, leaving 3 bases unmatched. Germline lookup yields CDR1 SGDLS and CDR2 YYNGEE. In nucleotides, the CDR3 is TGTGCCAGCAGCGTAGCACGGGGGGTAGAGACCCAGTACTTC. This sequence encodes CASSVARGVETQYF.